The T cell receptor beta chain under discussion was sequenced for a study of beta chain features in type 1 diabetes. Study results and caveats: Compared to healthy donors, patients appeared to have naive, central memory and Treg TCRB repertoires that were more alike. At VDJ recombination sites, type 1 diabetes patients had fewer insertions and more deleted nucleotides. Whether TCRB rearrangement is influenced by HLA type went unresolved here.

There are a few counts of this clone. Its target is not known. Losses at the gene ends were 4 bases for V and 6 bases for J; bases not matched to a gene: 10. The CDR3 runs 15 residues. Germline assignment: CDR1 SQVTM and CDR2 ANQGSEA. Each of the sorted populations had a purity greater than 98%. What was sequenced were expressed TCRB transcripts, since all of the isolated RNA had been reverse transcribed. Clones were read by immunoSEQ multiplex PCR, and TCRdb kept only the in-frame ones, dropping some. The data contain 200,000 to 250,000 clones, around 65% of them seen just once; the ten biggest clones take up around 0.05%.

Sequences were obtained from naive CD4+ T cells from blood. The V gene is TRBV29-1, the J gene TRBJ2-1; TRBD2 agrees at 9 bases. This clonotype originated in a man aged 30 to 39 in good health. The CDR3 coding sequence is TGCAGCGTTGTGTCTAGCGGGATTAGTCCCAATGAGCAGTTCTTC. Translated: CSVVSSGISPNEQFF.